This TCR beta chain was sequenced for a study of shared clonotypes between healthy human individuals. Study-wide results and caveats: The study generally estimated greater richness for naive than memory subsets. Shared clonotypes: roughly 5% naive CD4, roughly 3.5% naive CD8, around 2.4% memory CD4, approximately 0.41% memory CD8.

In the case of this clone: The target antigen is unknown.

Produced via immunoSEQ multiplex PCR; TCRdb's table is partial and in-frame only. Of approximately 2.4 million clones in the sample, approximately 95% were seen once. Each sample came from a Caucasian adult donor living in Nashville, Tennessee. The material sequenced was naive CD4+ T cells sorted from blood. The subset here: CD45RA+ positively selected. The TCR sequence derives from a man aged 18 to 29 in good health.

The DNA of the CDR3 is TGTGCCAGCAGCCGAAGCGGGAGCTCCTACAATGAGCAGTTCTTC. It is translated as CASSRSGSSYNEQFF. The chain links TRBV7-2 to TRBJ2-1; 8 bases map to TRBD2. V shed 5 bases, J shed 0 bases, and the junction held 3 bases outside the gene matches. The CDR3 loop spans 15 amino acids. CDR1 SGHTA and CDR2 FQGNSA come from the germline V gene.